One and the same sample provided the 22 T cell receptor beta chains below, sequenced in a study of blood T cell repertoires in COVID-19. TCRdb keeps only in-frame clones here, not all; method: immunoSEQ multiplex PCR. The data hold 150,000 or so clones, with approximately 80% observed a single time. Material: PBMCs or T cells enriched from blood (not recorded which). The source is a man aged 50-59 years who had recovered from COVID-19.

The J gene is TRBJ1-3, the V gene TRBV5-4; perhaps TRBD1 as D (6 bases). This CDR3 comprises 14 residues. Germline CDR1 and CDR2: SGHNT and YYREEE (reference sequence). Trimming shortened V by 4 bases and J by 2 bases, and 10 bases separated the two germline ends. The CDR3 region has the DNA TGTGCCAGCAGCGAATGGACAGCTGGAAACACCATATATTTT. Its translation: CASSEWTAGNTIYF.

J is TRBJ1-5 and V is TRBV5-1; 9 bases map to TRBD1. The germline V gene encodes CDR1 SGHRS and CDR2 YFSETQ. V trimming: 3 bases; J trimming: 0 bases; junction bases outside the gene matches: 7. This CDR3 region has 17 residues. The CDR3 sequence: CASSSIQGAYSNQPQHF. The CDR3 nucleotides are TGCGCCAGCAGCTCGATACAGGGGGCCTATAGCAATCAGCCCCAGCATTTT.

The chain employs TRBV6-1 and TRBJ2-1, with D hard to call. V dropped 3 bases and J dropped 4 bases, with 7 bases sitting between them. The CDR3 totals 13 residues. Germline-derived CDR1 and CDR2 are MNHNS and SASEGT. CDR3 in DNA: TGTGCCAGCAGTGACCTACTGTACAATGAGCAGTTCTTC. Its translation is CASSDLLYNEQFF.

J is TRBJ2-7 and V is TRBV7-2; D may be TRBD1 (6 bases). Germline values: CDR1 SGHTA, CDR2 FQGNSA. V was clipped by 5 bases and J by 0 bases, with 14 bases between them. This CDR3 is 15 amino acids long. The CDR3 is CASSKPGHSSYEQYF. In nucleotides, the CDR3 is TGTGCCAGCAGCAAACCGGGACACAGCTCCTACGAGCAGTACTTC. Using reference TRBV7-2 and TRBJ2-7 for the parts outside the CDR3, the full variable domain is GAGVSQSPSNKVTEKGKDVELRCDPISGHTALYWYRQSLGQGLEFLIYFQGNSAPDKSGLPSDRFSAERTGGSVSTLTIQRTQQEDSAVYLCASSKPGHSSYEQYFGPGTRLTVT.

The V gene is TRBV5-8, the J gene TRBJ1-5; D is perhaps TRBD1 (5 bases). With 0 bases removed from V and 0 bases from J, the gap between germline ends came to 13 bases. The germline gives CDR1 SGHTS, CDR2 YDEGEE. The length of the CDR3 is 17 residues. CDR3 amino acids: CASSLGGDTYSNQPQHF. In DNA form, the CDR3 reads TGTGCCAGCAGCTTGGGGGGGGATACCTATAGCAATCAGCCCCAGCATTTT.

The chain couples TRBV12-3 or TRBV12-4 to TRBJ2-1, with D hard to call. Trimming removed 6 bases from V and 8 bases from J, with 11 bases in between. The length of the CDR3 is 12 residues. In DNA, the CDR3 is TGTGCCAGCAGCGGTGCCTCTTATGAGCAGTTCTTC. Its protein product is CASSGASYEQFF.

This clone occurred once. This chain joins TRBV14 and TRBJ2-2; weak D call: TRBD1 (6 bases). CDR1 and CDR2 (germline): SGHDN, FVKESK. Trimming took off 4 bases at V and 1 base at J, with 13 bases between the two ends. The CDR3 runs 16 residues. The CDR3 DNA reads TGTGCCAGCAGCCTTACAGGGTCGGGGAACACCGGGGAGCTGTTTTTT. Amino acids: CASSLTGSGNTGELFF. Complete variable domain (other parts from reference TRBV14 and TRBJ2-2): EAGVTQFPSHSVIEKGQTVTLRCDPISGHDNLYWYRRVMGKEIKFLLHFVKESKQDESGMPNNRFLAERTGGTYSTLKVQPAELEDSGVYFCASSLTGSGNTGELFFGEGSRLTVL.

V usage is TRBV10-3 and J usage is TRBJ1-4, with 10 bases that match TRBD1. With V trimmed by 4 bases and J by 8 bases, 4 bases remained unmatched. Germline assignment: CDR1 ENHRY and CDR2 SYGVKD. The CDR3 has 14 amino acids. CDR3: CAISAGTGEEKLFF. For the CDR3, the DNA is TGTGCCATCAGTGCCGGGACAGGGGAAGAAAAACTGTTTTTT.

The gene calls are TRBV7-3 and TRBJ1-1, with TRBD1 as a possible D gene (6 bases). The germline CDR1 and CDR2 sequences are SGHTA and FQGTGA. V lost 1 base and J 2 bases, leaving 8 bases between the germline ends. The CDR3 covers 14 residues. CDR3 residues: CASSLNRVNTEAFF. The CDR3, as DNA: TGTGCCAGCAGCTTAAACAGGGTCAACACTGAAGCTTTCTTT.

The CDR3 region has the DNA TGTGCCAGCACGGGACAGGGGCACCTCTATGGCTACACCTTC. Translated, it gives CASTGQGHLYGYTF. This sequence joins TRBV9 and TRBJ1-2; 10 positions match TRBD1. The ends lost 6 bases at V and 4 bases at J; junction bases unmatched: 6. Germline V gene lookup returns CDR1 SGDLS and CDR2 YYNGEE. The CDR3 totals 14 residues.

The chain carries TRBV11-2 and TRBJ2-3, with 11 positions matching TRBD2. CDR3 length equals 16 residues. Germline V gene data show CDR1 as SGHAT and CDR2 as FQNNGV. Germline trimming cut 4 bases from V and 0 bases from J; bases unmatched to any gene: 3. Here the CDR3 reads CASSSLAGGSTDTQYF. The CDR3 DNA is TGTGCCAGCAGCTCCTTAGCGGGGGGGAGCACAGATACGCAGTATTTT.

The chain uses TRBV6-5 and TRBJ1-1; TRBD1 aligns across 7 bases. The germline CDR1 and CDR2 sequences are MNHEY and SVGAGI. The junction had 7 bases not matched to a gene; V was cut back by 5 bases and J by 4 bases. This CDR3 comprises 14 residues. The DNA of the CDR3 is TGTGCCAGCAGTACCTCAGGGGGTGGCACTGAAGCTTTCTTT. As protein: CASSTSGGGTEAFF.

The V and J genes are TRBV9 and TRBJ2-3; 13 nucleotides match TRBD2. The trim removed 3 bases at V and 2 bases at J, leaving 6 bases unmatched. The CDR3 is 17 residues long. The germline V gene encodes CDR1 SGDLS and CDR2 YYNGEE. The CDR3 nucleotides are TGTGCCAGCAGCGCCCTAACTAGCGGGGGGGCCACAGATACGCAGTATTTT. This sequence encodes CASSALTSGGATDTQYF.

J is TRBJ1-2 and V is TRBV11-1; D possibly corresponds to TRBD1 (5 bases). The ends were cut back, 1 base at V and 6 bases at J, with 15 bases in the middle. This CDR3 is 15 amino acids long. Germline V gene data show CDR1 as SGHAT and CDR2 as FQDESV (reference sequence). CDR3 sequence reads: CASSLGGRVLDGYTF. CDR3 bases: TGTGCCAGCAGCTTAGGAGGCAGGGTCTTGGATGGCTACACCTTC.

The chain joins TRBV27 to TRBJ1-1; a weak D match, TRBD1 (5 bases). Trimming took 3 bases from V and 4 from J, leaving 9 bases between them. The CDR3 sequence is 13 residues long. Germline V gene lookup returns CDR1 MNHEY and CDR2 SMNVEV (reference sequence). In DNA form, the CDR3 reads TGTGCCAGCAGTTTCTGGGGGGGCACTGAAGCTTTCTTT. Its protein is CASSFWGGTEAFF.

This clone was seen a few times. This rearrangement joins TRBV7-3 to TRBJ1-1, with D possibly TRBD1 on 5 matching bases. V was trimmed by 3 bases and J by 3 bases, leaving 11 bases between them. The CDR3 sequence is 14 residues long. The germline V gene has CDR1 SGHTA and CDR2 FQGTGA. CDR3 loop: CASSFRAGHTEAFF. In DNA, the CDR3 is TGTGCCAGCAGCTTCAGGGCTGGTCACACTGAAGCTTTCTTT.

V gene TRBV11-2 combines with J gene TRBJ2-2; maybe TRBD2 (6 bases). The CDR3 consists of 16 residues. Trimming took off 2 bases at V and 5 bases at J, with 15 bases between the two ends. Germline V gene lookup returns CDR1 SGHAT and CDR2 FQNNGV. DNA for the CDR3: TGTGCCAGCAGCTTAACCCCTGGGGAGGTAACCGGGGAGCTGTTTTTT. It yields the protein CASSLTPGEVTGELFF. Looking up the rest from reference TRBV11-2 and TRBJ2-2 gives the full variable domain: EAGVAQSPRYKIIEKRQSVAFWCNPISGHATLYWYQQILGQGPKLLIQFQNNGVVDDSQLPKDRFSAERLKGVDSTLKIQPAKLEDSAVYLCASSLTPGEVTGELFFGEGSRLTVL.

This chain uses TRBV5-4 with TRBJ1-6; 9 nucleotides match TRBD1. The CDR3 sequence is 15 residues long. CDR1 is SGHNT, CDR2 YYREEE, per germline (reference sequence). Trimming removed 4 bases from V and 5 bases from J; junction bases left unmatched: 4. The CDR3 is CASSPDRGHNSPLHF. CDR3 sequence (DNA): TGTGCCAGCAGCCCGGACAGGGGCCATAATTCACCCCTCCACTTT.

There are a few counts of this clone. The V and J genes are TRBV28 and TRBJ1-1; D remains unclear. Germline assignment: CDR1 MDHEN and CDR2 SYDVKM. This CDR3 has 12 amino acids. Trimming pared 8 bases from V and 1 base from J, leaving 8 bases between. CDR3 DNA: TGTGCCAGCCGGGTTGCGAACACTGAAGCTTTCTTT. It codes for CASRVANTEAFF.

This chain joins TRBV14 and TRBJ2-5, with 16 bases identical to TRBD2. The germline V gene has CDR1 SGHDN and CDR2 FVKESK. The CDR3 has 18 amino acids. After removal of 4 bases from V and 0 bases from J, the junction contained 5 bases not matched to a gene. The CDR3 loop is CASSLPGLAGGYQETQYF. The CDR3 coding sequence is TGTGCCAGCAGCCTTCCGGGACTAGCGGGGGGGTACCAAGAGACCCAGTACTTC.

The CDR3 reads CASSLGRAYGYTF. In DNA, the CDR3 is TGTGCCAGCAGCTTAGGCAGGGCCTATGGCTACACCTTC. The genes are TRBV7-2 and TRBJ1-2; a possible D gene is TRBD1 (5 bases). The CDR3 has 13 amino acids. Trimming pared 1 base from V and 4 bases from J, leaving 7 bases between. Germline V gene data show CDR1 as SGHTA and CDR2 as FQGNSA.

The rearrangement uses TRBV20-1 and TRBJ1-1; D gene unclear. CDR1 and CDR2 (germline): DFQATT, SNEGSKA (reference sequence). The CDR3 covers 15 residues. V was clipped by 3 bases and J by 3 bases, with 17 bases between them. The CDR3 DNA reads TGCAGTGCTAGTGACCCGATACTATGGGACACTGAAGCTTTCTTT. Its protein product is CSASDPILWDTEAFF.